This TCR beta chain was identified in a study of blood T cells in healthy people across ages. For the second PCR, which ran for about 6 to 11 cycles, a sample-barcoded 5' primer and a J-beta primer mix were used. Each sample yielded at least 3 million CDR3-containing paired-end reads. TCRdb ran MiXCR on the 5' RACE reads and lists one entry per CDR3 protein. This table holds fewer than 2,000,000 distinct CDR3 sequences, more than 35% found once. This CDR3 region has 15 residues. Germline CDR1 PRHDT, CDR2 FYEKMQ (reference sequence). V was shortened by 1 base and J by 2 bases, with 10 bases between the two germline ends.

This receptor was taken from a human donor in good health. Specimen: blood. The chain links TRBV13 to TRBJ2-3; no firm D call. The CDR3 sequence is CASSLALEDTDTQYF. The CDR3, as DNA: TGTGCCAGCAGCTTAGCTCTTGAGGACACAGATACGCAGTATTTT.